This TCR beta chain was captured by sequencing in a study of STAT5B mutations in CD4+ large granular lymphocyte leukemia. Controls came from buffy coats of healthy blood donors. This table comes from immunoSEQ multiplex PCR, and its TCRdb copy is limited to in-frame clones, with some not included. The sample carries 20,000 to 30,000 clones, about four fifths recorded once. The sequence came from a human donor in good health. The sample taken for sequencing was CD4+ T cells from blood buffy coats.

CDR3 coding DNA: TGTGCCAGCAGCCCCGGGACAGGGGCTTATAGCAATCAGCCCCAGCATTTT. Translation gives CASSPGTGAYSNQPQHF. V and J are TRBV7-8 and TRBJ1-5, with 10 bases lining up with TRBD1. With V trimmed by 5 bases and J by 0 bases, 7 bases remained unmatched. Germline V gene data show CDR1 as SGHVS and CDR2 as FQNEAQ. This CDR3 is 17 amino acids long.